The 14 T cell receptor beta chains below were found in one sample sequenced in a study of human T cells and chemical hapten exposure. The sample's time point: patch test 3, about 24 weeks after DPC sensitization. Described treatment: therapeutic diphenylcyclopropenone sensitization with weekly scalp DPC. A single record per CDR3 protein comes from TCRdb applying MiXCR to the RACE reads. The data show 190,000 or so distinct CDR3 sequences, approximately 26% seen once. The sample consisted of whole blood, taken in connection with sensitization to the hapten diphenylcyclopropenone (DPC). All receptors come from a woman aged 40 to 50 with alopecia areata. Some clones in this sample may be carry-over from other donors' samples.

This chain joins TRBV4-1 and TRBJ2-7; unclear D gene. The CDR3 runs to 14 residues. CDR1 is MGHRA and CDR2 is YSYEKL in the germline V gene. V lost 0 bases, J lost 3 bases, and 9 bases lay in between. The CDR3 spells CASSQDGPDYEQYF. The CDR3 DNA sequence: TGCGCCAGCAGCCAAGACGGACCGGACTACGAGCAGTACTTC.

The J gene is TRBJ2-6, the V gene TRBV10-3; no clear D. The CDR3 has 14 amino acids. The germline gives CDR1 ENHRY, CDR2 SYGVKD. The V and J ends lost 6 bases and 2 bases respectively, with 8 bases between them. CDR3 in amino acids: CAIRSATGANVLTF. In DNA form, the CDR3 reads TGTGCCATCAGGTCGGCCACTGGGGCCAACGTCCTGACTTTC.

The chain is built from TRBV7-2 and TRBJ1-1, with TRBD1 matching over 7 bases. CDR3 size: 17 residues. The trim removed 0 bases at V and 0 bases at J, leaving 7 bases unmatched. Germline lookup yields CDR1 SGHTA and CDR2 FQGNSA. Here the CDR3 reads CASSLAPGTEMNTEAFF. CDR3 sequence (DNA): TGTGCCAGCAGCTTAGCTCCCGGGACAGAGATGAACACTGAAGCTTTCTTT.

The V and J genes are TRBV12-3 or TRBV12-4 and TRBJ2-7; 7 bases are a match to TRBD1. This CDR3 contains 13 residues. V lost 6 bases and J lost 5; bases outside the gene matches: 7. Written as DNA, the CDR3 is TGTGCCAGCAGGTCGCGGCAGGGGGACGAGCAGTACTTC. This translates into CASRSRQGDEQYF.

This clonotype has at least ten counts. V usage is TRBV6-5 and J usage is TRBJ2-7, with 11 bases identical to TRBD2. The trim removed 4 bases at V and 4 bases at J, leaving 9 bases unmatched. Germline V CDR1 and CDR2: MNHEY, SVGAGI. The CDR3 length is 16 residues. The CDR3 region has the DNA TGTGCCAGCAGTTCACCTGGGACTAGCGGAAGATACGAGCAGTACTTC. Its protein product is CASSSPGTSGRYEQYF.

The V and J genes are TRBV29-1 and TRBJ1-2; 8 bases agree with TRBD1. Trimming at V came to 3 bases and at J to 5 bases, leaving 2 bases not matched to a gene. Germline CDR1 SQVTM, CDR2 ANQGSEA. The length of the CDR3 is 12 residues. The CDR3 reads CSVDGTGYGYTF. CDR3 coding DNA: TGCAGCGTTGACGGGACAGGATATGGCTACACCTTC.

The chain couples TRBV20-1 to TRBJ1-2; TRBD1 might be the D (5 bases). Between the trimmed V and J ends, which lost 0 bases and 13 bases, there was a span of 15 bases. Germline V gene data show CDR1 as DFQATT and CDR2 as SNEGSKA (reference sequence). This CDR3 has 12 amino acids. The CDR3 DNA is TGCAGTGCTAGAGATAAGTTGCAGGGTGGCACCTTC. Translation: CSARDKLQGGTF.

CDR3 region: CSVISTEADTQYF. The CDR3 DNA follows: TGCAGCGTTATATCAACAGAGGCAGATACGCAGTATTTT. This chain uses TRBV29-1 with TRBJ2-3, with D unclear. Trimming took 5 bases from V and 4 from J, leaving 13 bases between them. This CDR3 contains 13 residues. From germline, CDR1 is SQVTM and CDR2 ANQGSEA.

This chain connects TRBV4-3 to TRBJ1-4; unclear D gene. Per germline, CDR1 LGHNA and CDR2 YSLEER. The CDR3 totals 14 residues. Trimming cost V 0 bases and J 4 bases, with 6 bases left between them. CDR3 in DNA: TGCGCCAGCAGCCAAGATCCGAATAATGAAAAACTGTTTTTT. It is translated as CASSQDPNNEKLFF.

This clonotype was found a few times. J is TRBJ1-1 and V is TRBV20-1; a weak D match, TRBD1 (5 bases). This CDR3 has 13 residues. Germline V lookup: CDR1 DFQATT, CDR2 SNEGSKA (reference sequence). Trimming took 1 base from V and 4 from J, leaving 10 bases between them. CDR3 sequence: CSARGSGGTEAFF. CDR3 nucleotide sequence: TGCAGTGCTAGAGGGTCCGGGGGCACTGAAGCTTTCTTT.

This rearrangement joins TRBV12-3 or TRBV12-4 to TRBJ2-2; D not resolved. Trimming shortened V by 5 bases and J by 0 bases, and 7 bases separated the two germline ends. CDR3 length: 14 residues. DNA for the CDR3: TGTGCCAGCAGTAGGGTTCCGAACACCGGGGAGCTGTTTTTT. Protein: CASSRVPNTGELFF.

The chain has TRBV29-1 and TRBJ2-1; D unclear. V was pared by 1 base and J by 6 bases, with 16 bases between. CDR3 length equals 15 residues. Germline CDR1 reads SQVTM; CDR2 reads ANQGSEA. The CDR3 nucleotides read TGCAGCGTTGAAGTGGGCAGTAATCGAGGCAATGAGCAGTTCTTC. Its translation is CSVEVGSNRGNEQFF.

The chain links TRBV6-4 to TRBJ2-7; the D gene is possibly TRBD2 (5 bases). From germline, CDR1 is MRHNA and CDR2 SNTAGT. Trimming shortened V by 7 bases and J by 2 bases, and 12 bases separated the two germline ends. The CDR3 contains 13 residues. CDR3 DNA: TGTGCCAGCACCCCTCGGGGTCCCTACGAGCAGTACTTC. Protein: CASTPRGPYEQYF.

This clonotype was seen a few times. J is TRBJ2-1 and V is TRBV7-8; 9 positions match TRBD1. This CDR3 has 12 residues. V lost 4 bases, J lost 8 bases, and 0 bases stayed unmatched. In germline, CDR1 is SGHVS, CDR2 FQNEAQ. The CDR3 nucleotides read TGTGCCAGCAGCTGGACAGGGGATGAGCAGTTCTTC. Encoded protein: CASSWTGDEQFF.